This T cell receptor (beta chain) was captured by sequencing in a study of memory CD4+ T cells and cytomegalovirus serostatus. Regarding the study as a whole: Of 150 to 200 reported CMV TCRbeta sequences, just over 65 were found in memory CD4+ repertoires. A US-trained random forest predicted CMV serostatus with median AUC around 0.92. The CMV-associated TCR signature appears largely within the CD4+ memory repertoire.

Single viable CD3+CD4+CD8-CD45RO+ cells were sorted as the memory CD4+ T cells. Original handling: After removing out-of-frame reads, around 2.2 million distinct TCRbeta sequences remained. TCRdb's table, derived via immunoSEQ multiplex PCR, lists solely in-frame clones and lacks some. Clone size and V and J calls were adopted from that table, with D and trimming inferred from the DNA. The data contain around 60,000 clones, approximately 85% of them seen just once; the ten biggest clones take up 0.88%. CDR1 SQVTM and CDR2 ANQGSEA come from the germline V gene. The CDR3 is 12 amino acids. Trimming removed 4 bases from V and 11 bases from J, with 15 bases in between. The count of this clone is one. What it binds is not known.

Sequenced material: memory CD4+ T cells from blood. This chain uses TRBV29-1 with TRBJ1-5; perhaps TRBD1 as D (6 bases). This receptor was identified in an adult in good health and CMV-seronegative. CDR3 amino acids: CSVGGYQGTQHF. CDR3 DNA sequence: TGCAGCGTTGGCGGGTATCAGGGGACCCAGCATTTT.